Included here is one T cell receptor (beta chain) sequence, with context. What it binds is unknown. An input of roughly 0.5 to 1 ug of RNA was subjected to reverse transcription using random hexamers. Across 54 Vbeta and 13 Jbeta, TCR beta CDR3 was amplified with immunoSEQ multiplex PCR. In TCRdb, the immunoSEQ multiplex PCR reads were re-called with MiXCR into one record per CDR3 protein. Of a few hundred thousand distinct CDR3 sequences in the sample, approximately 95% were seen once. CD8+ and CD4+ T cells from blood underwent TCR beta sequencing, which was carried out in a high-throughput format. This specimen comes from a study of CD8 T cells in Susac syndrome. Study results and caveats: As acknowledged by the study, its TCR sequencing and HLA analysis included a relatively small number of individuals.

V was pared by 6 bases and J by 0 bases, with 9 bases between. The germline V gene encodes CDR1 MGHDK and CDR2 SYGVNS. The CDR3 is 13 amino acids. The sequence was collected from a human donor with multiple sclerosis. The chain uses TRBV25-1 and TRBJ2-7; tentatively, D is TRBD2 (5 bases). Material: CD4+ T cells from PBMCs. The CDR3 nucleotides are TGTGCCAGCAGAGTGGGGAGCTCCTACGAGCAGTACTTC. Protein sequence: CASRVGSSYEQYF.